The rows below give T cell receptor beta chains drawn from one sample of a study of CD8+CD57+ T cells in acquired aplastic anemia. In TCRdb, the reads were re-called with MiXCR into one record per CDR3 protein. The sample holds over 150,000 distinct CDR3 sequences, roughly half seen once. The specimen sequenced was sorted CD4+, CD8+, or CD8+CD57+ T cells (not recorded which) from PBMCs. These receptors originate from a human donor in good health, serving as a control. The CDR3 runs from the conserved cysteine through the conserved F or W. Fields, in order: CDR3 DNA, CDR3 protein, V gene, clone size, CDR3 length, J gene, D gene. D genes are given only for firm matches. Clone size, where shown, is once, few, many, or a class for clones that have expanded.

CDR3 DNA: TGCAGCGTAGGGGCAGGGGTGGGCTATGGCTACACCTTC
CDR3 protein: CSVGAGVGYGYTF
V gene: TRBV29-1
clone size: NA
CDR3 length: 13
J gene: TRBJ1-2
D gene: NA

CDR3 DNA: TGTGCCAGCAGCTTCTACTACAATGAGCAGTTCTTC
CDR3 protein: CASSFYYNEQFF
V gene: TRBV4-1
clone size: once
CDR3 length: 12
J gene: TRBJ2-1
D gene: NA

CDR3 DNA: TGCAGTGCTAGAGCCGTGCAGGGAGGCTATGGCTACACCTTC
CDR3 protein: CSARAVQGGYGYTF
V gene: TRBV20-1
clone size: NA
CDR3 length: 14
J gene: TRBJ1-2
D gene: NA

CDR3 DNA: TGTGCCAGCAGTTACTCTGACTGGACTAGCGGGGTAACAGGTACGCAGTATTTT
CDR3 protein: CASSYSDWTSGVTGTQYF
V gene: TRBV6-2/TRBV6-3
clone size: NA
CDR3 length: 18
J gene: TRBJ2-3
D gene: TRBD2

CDR3 DNA: TGTGCCTGGAGCAGAGGGACTAGCGGTGAAGAGACCCAGTACTTC
CDR3 protein: CAWSRGTSGEETQYF
V gene: TRBV30
clone size: many
CDR3 length: 15
J gene: TRBJ2-5
D gene: TRBD2

CDR3 DNA: TGTGCCAGCAGTGAAGTCGTGCTAGCGGGGGGGCCGTCCTACGAGCAGTACTTC
CDR3 protein: CASSEVVLAGGPSYEQYF
V gene: TRBV2
clone size: NA
CDR3 length: 18
J gene: TRBJ2-7
D gene: TRBD2

CDR3 DNA: TGTGCCACCAGCAGTCTTGGTAGTGGCCCTGGGTTTGCAGATACGCAGTATTTT
CDR3 protein: CATSSLGSGPGFADTQYF
V gene: TRBV15
clone size: NA
CDR3 length: 18
J gene: TRBJ2-3
D gene: NA

CDR3 DNA: TGTGCCAGCAGTCTCACAGGTCTTTATGGCTACGAGCAGTACTTC
CDR3 protein: CASSLTGLYGYEQYF
V gene: TRBV7-2
clone size: NA
CDR3 length: 15
J gene: TRBJ2-7
D gene: NA

CDR3 DNA: TGTGCCAGCAGTCCTCGATCTGGGGCCAACGTCCTGACTTTC
CDR3 protein: CASSPRSGANVLTF
V gene: TRBV9
clone size: many
CDR3 length: 14
J gene: TRBJ2-6
D gene: NA

CDR3 DNA: TGCAGTGCTCCCGGGACAGGGGGCGCAGATACGCAGTATTTT
CDR3 protein: CSAPGTGGADTQYF
V gene: TRBV20-1
clone size: few
CDR3 length: 14
J gene: TRBJ2-3
D gene: TRBD1

CDR3 DNA: TGCGCCAGCAGCCAATCTGGACTAGCGGGCGGCGGCACAGATACGCAGTATTTT
CDR3 protein: CASSQSGLAGGGTDTQYF
V gene: TRBV4-1
clone size: many
CDR3 length: 18
J gene: TRBJ2-3
D gene: TRBD2

CDR3 DNA: TGCGCCAACGAAAATGACAGGGATAATGAAAAACTGTTTTTT
CDR3 protein: CANENDRDNEKLFF
V gene: TRBV10-1
clone size: many
CDR3 length: 14
J gene: TRBJ1-4
D gene: TRBD1

CDR3 DNA: TGCAGCGTTGGAGGGGGGGGGGGGACAGGGTTACCACAGGGCAATGAGCAGTTCTTC
CDR3 protein: CSVGGGGGTGLPQGNEQFF
V gene: TRBV29-1
clone size: NA
CDR3 length: 19
J gene: TRBJ2-1
D gene: TRBD1

CDR3 DNA: TGTGCCAGCAGTGAGGCTTACGCCGGGGAGCTGTTTTTT
CDR3 protein: CASSEAYAGELFF
V gene: TRBV2
clone size: NA
CDR3 length: 13
J gene: TRBJ2-2
D gene: NA

CDR3 DNA: TGTGCCACCAGCACCGAGGACTACAAAAACATTCAGTACTTC
CDR3 protein: CATSTEDYKNIQYF
V gene: TRBV15
clone size: NA
CDR3 length: 14
J gene: TRBJ2-4
D gene: NA

CDR3 DNA: TGCGCCAGCAACGCCGGGAGTCCGAGCTCCTACGAGCAGTACTTC
CDR3 protein: CASNAGSPSSYEQYF
V gene: TRBV10-2
clone size: NA
CDR3 length: 15
J gene: TRBJ2-7
D gene: NA

CDR3 DNA: TGTGCCAGTAATCTCCAGACTAATTCACCCCTCCACTTT
CDR3 protein: CASNLQTNSPLHF
V gene: TRBV19
clone size: NA
CDR3 length: 13
J gene: TRBJ1-6
D gene: NA

CDR3 DNA: TGTGCTAGCAGCTTAGGACAGGAGGCGAGTAACTATGGCTACACCTTC
CDR3 protein: CASSLGQEASNYGYTF
V gene: TRBV7-7
clone size: NA
CDR3 length: 16
J gene: TRBJ1-2
D gene: TRBD1

CDR3 DNA: TGTGCCAGCAGCCCCCGGGGGACAGATACGCAGTATTTT
CDR3 protein: CASSPRGTDTQYF
V gene: TRBV7-9
clone size: many
CDR3 length: 13
J gene: TRBJ2-3
D gene: NA

CDR3 DNA: TGTGCCACCAGTGATCCTAGCGGGGATTACAATGAGCAGTTCTTC
CDR3 protein: CATSDPSGDYNEQFF
V gene: TRBV24-1
clone size: many
CDR3 length: 15
J gene: TRBJ2-1
D gene: TRBD2

CDR3 DNA: TGTGCCAGCACGACAGGAGGATATGGCTACACCTTC
CDR3 protein: CASTTGGYGYTF
V gene: TRBV6-5
clone size: many
CDR3 length: 12
J gene: TRBJ1-2
D gene: NA

CDR3 DNA: TGTGCCACCAGCAGCTTAGGGCCAAACACCGGGGAGCTGTTTTTT
CDR3 protein: CATSSLGPNTGELFF
V gene: TRBV15
clone size: NA
CDR3 length: 15
J gene: TRBJ2-2
D gene: NA

CDR3 DNA: TGTGCCAGCAGCTCCGACCGTAGCTATGGCTACACCTTC
CDR3 protein: CASSSDRSYGYTF
V gene: TRBV9
clone size: NA
CDR3 length: 13
J gene: TRBJ1-2
D gene: NA

CDR3 DNA: TGCAGTGCTAGAGATCTGGGCAGGGGTTTCACTGAAGCTTTCTTT
CDR3 protein: CSARDLGRGFTEAFF
V gene: TRBV20-1
clone size: many
CDR3 length: 15
J gene: TRBJ1-1
D gene: NA

CDR3 DNA: TGCGCCAGCAGCTTGGGGGGACGACTAGCGGGAGTGCCAGATACGCAGTATTTT
CDR3 protein: CASSLGGRLAGVPDTQYF
V gene: TRBV5-1
clone size: NA
CDR3 length: 18
J gene: TRBJ2-3
D gene: TRBD2

CDR3 DNA: TGCGCCAGCAGCCAAGATCCCACCGTCATAAGCCCCCAGCATTTT
CDR3 protein: CASSQDPTVISPQHF
V gene: TRBV4-3
clone size: many
CDR3 length: 15
J gene: TRBJ1-5
D gene: NA

CDR3 DNA: TGTGCCAGCAGCGGGACAGGGTCGGGCACTGAAGCTTTCTTT
CDR3 protein: CASSGTGSGTEAFF
V gene: TRBV28
clone size: many
CDR3 length: 14
J gene: TRBJ1-1
D gene: TRBD1

CDR3 DNA: TGTGCCAGCAGCTTACGGACAGAAAATCAGCCCCAGCATTTT
CDR3 protein: CASSLRTENQPQHF
V gene: TRBV7-9
clone size: NA
CDR3 length: 14
J gene: TRBJ1-5
D gene: NA

CDR3 DNA: TGTGCCAGCAGCTTGGAGGGACACCATATAGCCAACGAGCAGTACTTC
CDR3 protein: CASSLEGHHIANEQYF
V gene: TRBV7-9
clone size: many
CDR3 length: 16
J gene: TRBJ2-7
D gene: NA

CDR3 DNA: TGTGCCAGCAGCCAAGCTGGGGGATCTGGAAACACCATATATTTT
CDR3 protein: CASSQAGGSGNTIYF
V gene: TRBV4-2
clone size: many
CDR3 length: 15
J gene: TRBJ1-3
D gene: NA

CDR3 DNA: TGCAGCGCTGCCGACAGGGGATACGAGCAGTACTTC
CDR3 protein: CSAADRGYEQYF
V gene: TRBV29-1
clone size: NA
CDR3 length: 12
J gene: TRBJ2-7
D gene: TRBD1

CDR3 DNA: TGTGCCAGCAGAGAGGACTGGGCGCGCGGCTACACCTTC
CDR3 protein: CASREDWARGYTF
V gene: TRBV10-3
clone size: NA
CDR3 length: 13
J gene: TRBJ1-2
D gene: NA

CDR3 DNA: TGTGCCAGCTCACGCGACAGGGACGGGGAGACCCAGTACTTC
CDR3 protein: CASSRDRDGETQYF
V gene: TRBV18
clone size: many
CDR3 length: 14
J gene: TRBJ2-5
D gene: TRBD1

CDR3 DNA: TGTGCCACCAGTGGAGGGCACCTTGGGGTCGGGGAGCTGTTTTTT
CDR3 protein: CATSGGHLGVGELFF
V gene: TRBV24-1
clone size: NA
CDR3 length: 15
J gene: TRBJ2-2
D gene: NA

CDR3 DNA: TGTGCCAGCAGTCCCAAGGGGGGCGAGAATGAAAAACTGCTTTTT
CDR3 protein: CASSPKGGENEKLLF
V gene: TRBV7-2
clone size: once
CDR3 length: 15
J gene: TRBJ1-4
D gene: NA

CDR3 DNA: TGCGCCAGCAGCCAAGTACTGACAGGGGGCTACAATGAGCAGTTCTTC
CDR3 protein: CASSQVLTGGYNEQFF
V gene: TRBV4-3
clone size: many
CDR3 length: 16
J gene: TRBJ2-1
D gene: TRBD1

CDR3 DNA: TGTGCCAGCAGTGACCCTGTCCCGGGACTAGCGGGGGGCATCCAAGAGACCCAGTACTTC
CDR3 protein: CASSDPVPGLAGGIQETQYF
V gene: TRBV6-4
clone size: few
CDR3 length: 20
J gene: TRBJ2-5
D gene: TRBD2

CDR3 DNA: TGTGCCAGCAGCGTAGGGAGGGGCGAGCAGTACTTC
CDR3 protein: CASSVGRGEQYF
V gene: TRBV7-8
clone size: NA
CDR3 length: 12
J gene: TRBJ2-7
D gene: TRBD2

CDR3 DNA: TGTGCCAGTAGTATACAGGCAGGCACTGAAGCTTTCTTT
CDR3 protein: CASSIQAGTEAFF
V gene: TRBV19
clone size: NA
CDR3 length: 13
J gene: TRBJ1-1
D gene: NA

CDR3 DNA: TGTGCCATCGGTGGAGGGACCTATGGCTACACCTTC
CDR3 protein: CAIGGGTYGYTF
V gene: TRBV10-3
clone size: NA
CDR3 length: 12
J gene: TRBJ1-2
D gene: NA